This entry lists 20 T cell receptor beta chains sequenced from one sample in a study of shared clonotypes between healthy human individuals. Here immunoSEQ multiplex PCR was the method, and the copy in TCRdb shows in-frame clones only, minus some. There are 2 million to 3 million clones in the sample; roughly 93% occur only once, and about 0.38% lies in the top ten. The sample comprised naive CD4+ T cells from PBMCs. Subset of the sample: CD45RA+ positively selected. All receptors derive from a man aged 18 to 35 in good health. Some clones in this sample may be carry-over from other donors' samples.

This rearrangement joins TRBV19 to TRBJ1-5; D gene ambiguous. Looked up from germline, CDR1 is LNHDA and CDR2 is SQIVND (reference sequence). V was pared by 1 base and J by 0 bases, with 4 bases between. The CDR3 length is 14 residues. This CDR3 is CASSIVHSNQPQHF. CDR3 in DNA: TGTGCCAGTAGTATAGTGCATAGCAATCAGCCCCAGCATTTT. Full variable domain (outside the CDR3, taken from reference TRBV19 and TRBJ1-5): DGGITQSPKYLFRKEGQNVTLSCEQNLNHDAMYWYRQDPGQGLRLIYYSQIVNDFQKGDIAEGYSVSREKKESFPLTVTSAQKNPTAFYLCASSIVHSNQPQHFGDGTRLSIL.

The chain combines TRBV6-6 with TRBJ2-5; 7 positions match TRBD1. Germline lookup yields CDR1 MNHNY and CDR2 SVGAGI (reference sequence). The junction had 6 bases not matched to a gene; V was cut back by 6 bases and J by 2 bases. There are 14 residues in the CDR3. In nucleotides, the CDR3 is TGTGCCAGCAGCTACCTGACAGGGCAAGAGACCCAGTACTTC. Encoded protein: CASSYLTGQETQYF.

DNA of the CDR3: TGTGCCAGCAGTACGCCCCAACGGGACAGGGGATTGGGGAACTCACCTAACTATGGCTACACCTTC. Translated: CASSTPQRDRGLGNSPNYGYTF. This rearrangement joins TRBV2 to TRBJ1-2, with 10 positions matching TRBD1. The CDR3 covers 22 residues. V lost 5 bases to trimming and J lost 0 bases; unmatched junction nucleotides: 24. Germline V CDR1 and CDR2: SNHLY, FYNNEI.

V and J are TRBV30 and TRBJ1-4; the D is unclear. CDR3 length equals 14 residues. CDR1 GTSNPN and CDR2 SVGIG come from the germline V gene (reference sequence). Trimming removed 4 bases from V and 0 bases from J, with 9 bases in between. CDR3 nucleotide sequence: TGTGCCTGGAAGCCGTATACAACTAATGAAAAACTGTTTTTT. It is translated as CAWKPYTTNEKLFF.

This clone was counted a few times. V gene TRBV5-4 combines with J gene TRBJ1-1, with 8 bases aligning to TRBD1. The CDR3 covers 14 residues. Germline CDR1 is SGHNT and CDR2 is YYREEE (reference sequence). Germline trimming cut 4 bases from V and 5 bases from J; bases unmatched to any gene: 7. For the CDR3, the DNA is TGTGCCAGCAGCACCGGACAGGGCGTGACTGAAGCTTTCTTT. Translated, it gives CASSTGQGVTEAFF.

The chain employs TRBV7-3 and TRBJ1-1; D is undetermined. The V and J ends lost 3 bases and 4 bases respectively, with 12 bases between them. Germline CDR1 is SGHTA and CDR2 is FQGTGA. The CDR3 covers 14 residues. Here the CDR3 DNA reads TGTGCCAGCAGCTTTCAAGGGTCGGGCACTGAAGCTTTCTTT. Amino acids: CASSFQGSGTEAFF.

The chain has TRBV4-3 and TRBJ2-1; TRBD2 aligns across 9 bases. The CDR3 is 15 amino acids. Trimming took 0 bases from V and 16 from J; bases not matched to a gene: 13. From germline, CDR1 is LGHNA and CDR2 YSLEER. CDR3 sequence reads: CASSQDGVLAGYRFF. CDR3 DNA: TGCGCCAGCAGCCAAGATGGCGTCCTAGCGGGATATCGTTTCTTC.

The chain joins TRBV30 to TRBJ2-5, with a possible D match to TRBD1 (5 bases). The DNA end lines up better with TRBJ2-7; the J call may be wrong. Germline CDR1 and CDR2: GTSNPN and SVGIG (reference sequence). This CDR3 region has 15 residues. The DNA of the CDR3 is TGTGCCTGGAGCCCATTGGCAGGGAACTCCTACGAGCAGTACTTC. This gives the protein CAWSPLAGNSYEQYF.

V usage is TRBV19 and J usage is TRBJ2-3; D assignment may be TRBD1 or TRBD2 (5 bases each). In germline, CDR1 is LNHDA, CDR2 SQIVND (reference sequence). The CDR3 runs 16 residues. Trimming cost V 8 bases and J 10 bases, with 28 bases left between them. In DNA form, the CDR3 reads TGTGCCAGTTCCTCCCTCGTTCGGAGCGAGGGGTGGGCGCAGTATTTT. Protein: CASSSLVRSEGWAQYF.

V usage is TRBV5-1 and J usage is TRBJ2-7; TRBD2 matches 8 bases. CDR1 and CDR2 (germline): SGHRS, YFSETQ. V was pared by 4 bases and J by 1 base, with 4 bases of the junction left unmatched. This CDR3 is 14 amino acids long. The CDR3 reads CASSGAGASYEQYF. The CDR3 DNA reads as TGCGCCAGCAGCGGAGCGGGAGCGTCCTACGAGCAGTACTTC.

J is TRBJ2-2 and V is TRBV7-9, with D maybe TRBD2 (6 bases). The CDR3 covers 14 residues. Looked up from germline, CDR1 is SEHNR and CDR2 is FQNEAQ (reference sequence). V lost 6 bases and J 7 bases, leaving 15 bases between the germline ends. The CDR3 is CASRTSEGFGELFF. The CDR3 DNA sequence: TGTGCCAGCAGAACTTCGGAGGGATTCGGGGAGCTGTTTTTT. Looking up the rest from reference TRBV7-9 and TRBJ2-2 gives the full variable domain: DTGVSQNPRHKITKRGQNVTFRCDPISEHNRLYWYRQTLGQGPEFLTYFQNEAQLEKSRLLSDRFSAERPKGSFSTLEIQRTEQGDSAMYLCASRTSEGFGELFFGEGSRLTVL.

V is TRBV7-8 and J is TRBJ2-3, with 7 nucleotides matching TRBD2. The junction had 19 bases not matched to a gene; V was cut back by 7 bases and J by 9 bases. The germline V gene encodes CDR1 SGHVS and CDR2 FQNEAQ. CDR3 length equals 16 residues. The CDR3 loop reads CASTGSGEGPGATQYF. For the CDR3, the DNA is TGTGCCAGCACGGGGAGTGGGGAGGGCCCGGGCGCCACGCAGTATTTT.

The V call is TRBV7-2, the J call TRBJ2-7; TRBD2 agrees at 9 bases. J gave up 5 bases and V 5 bases, and 10 bases lay outside the gene matches. There are 15 residues in the CDR3. Germline CDR1 and CDR2: SGHTA and FQGNSA. The CDR3 spells CASSPSAGGLHEQYF. DNA of the CDR3: TGTGCCAGCAGCCCCTCGGCGGGAGGGCTTCACGAGCAGTACTTC. Drawing the rest from reference TRBV7-2 and TRBJ2-7, the complete variable domain is GAGVSQSPSNKVTEKGKDVELRCDPISGHTALYWYRQSLGQGLEFLIYFQGNSAPDKSGLPSDRFSAERTGGSVSTLTIQRTQQEDSAVYLCASSPSAGGLHEQYFGPGTRLTVT.

This clone was picked up one time. The rearrangement links TRBV6-1 to TRBJ2-7, with TRBD2 matching over 10 bases. CDR1 is MNHNS and CDR2 is SASEGT in the germline V gene. This CDR3 spans 14 amino acids. V was clipped by 7 bases and J by 4 bases; unmatched bases: 7. The DNA of the CDR3 is TGTGCCAGCAAAGCGCTAGCGGGAGCATACGAGCAGTACTTC. It encodes CASKALAGAYEQYF.

V usage is TRBV19 and J usage is TRBJ1-3; no clear D. V was shortened by 5 bases and J by 4 bases, with 18 bases between the two germline ends. From germline, CDR1 is LNHDA and CDR2 SQIVND (reference sequence). The CDR3 spans 16 residues. This CDR3 reads CASSQDLQHTGNTIYF. DNA for the CDR3: TGTGCCAGTAGTCAGGACCTCCAACATACGGGAAACACCATATATTTT.

The rearrangement joins TRBV28 to TRBJ1-2; D is possibly TRBD1 (6 bases). The germline V gene has CDR1 MDHEN and CDR2 SYDVKM. Trimming removed 4 bases at V and 4 bases at J, with 13 bases between. This CDR3 comprises 14 residues. For the CDR3, the DNA is TGTGCCAGCAGTTCAGCAGGGGTCGCCTATGGCTACACCTTC. Protein sequence: CASSSAGVAYGYTF.

The chain uses TRBV9 and TRBJ2-4, with D unresolved. The ends were cut back, 4 bases at V and 2 bases at J, with 13 bases in the middle. CDR3 length: 15 amino acids. Germline V gene sequence: CDR1 SGDLS, CDR2 YYNGEE. CDR3 sequence: CASSPSTATKNIQYF. The CDR3 DNA sequence: TGTGCCAGCAGCCCTTCGACCGCGACCAAAAACATTCAGTACTTC. The entire variable domain, with the rest obtained from reference TRBV9 and TRBJ2-4, is as follows: DSGVTQTPKHLITATGQRVTLRCSPRSGDLSVYWYQQSLDQGLQFLIQYYNGEERAKGNILERFSAQQFPDLHSELNLSSLELGDSALYFCASSPSTATKNIQYFGAGTRLSVL.

The chain links TRBV18 to TRBJ2-1; TRBD2 matches 9 bases. CDR1 KGHSH and CDR2 LQKENI come from the germline V gene. The CDR3 length is 16 residues. V gave up 2 bases and J gave up 1 base; unmatched junction bases: 3. In DNA, the CDR3 is TGTGCCAGCTCACCAAATCTAGCGGGATCCTACAATGAGCAGTTCTTC. This translates into CASSPNLAGSYNEQFF.

The chain joins TRBV5-4 to TRBJ2-5; 8 bases line up with TRBD2. The length of the CDR3 is 16 residues. J was trimmed by 5 bases and V by 0 bases; bases with no gene match: 9. Germline assignment: CDR1 SGHNT and CDR2 YYREEE (reference sequence). For the CDR3, the DNA is TGTGCCAGCAGCTTGGGAGCGGGAGCCGGGGCGGAGACCCAGTACTTC. It codes for CASSLGAGAGAETQYF. Variable domain in full (rest from reference TRBV5-4 and TRBJ2-5): ETGVTQSPTHLIKTRGQQVTLRCSSQSGHNTVSWYQQALGQGPQFIFQYYREEENGRGNFPPRFSGLQFPNYSSELNVNALELDDSALYLCASSLGAGAGAETQYFGPGTRLLVL.

The V call is TRBV10-3, the J call TRBJ1-3, with TRBD1 matching 8 bases. This CDR3 comprises 15 residues. With 6 bases clipped from V and 6 bases from J, the junction kept 10 bases outside the gene matches. Germline V gene data show CDR1 as ENHRY and CDR2 as SYGVKD. The CDR3 bases are TGTGCCATCAGAGCGGCAGGGGGCACAGAAAACACCATATATTTT. It specifies CAIRAAGGTENTIYF.